These T cell receptor beta chains were read from a single sample in a study of radiotherapy plus CTLA-4 blockade in lung cancer. The table came from immunoSEQ multiplex PCR; TCRdb's copy has only in-frame clones and leaves some out. The sample records tens of thousands of clones, 60% to 80% being singletons. Sequenced here: peripheral blood, sampled from a patient treated with radiotherapy plus ipilimumab. The receptors here all came from a human donor with non-small cell lung cancer who had stable disease on radiotherapy plus ipilimumab. CDR3s include the opening cysteine and the closing phenylalanine or tryptophan. D genes are given only for firm matches. The listing skips clone size in some rows; elsewhere it reads once, few, many or a size class.

>NA|TRBJ2-2|TRBV4-3|TRBD1
TGCGCCAGCAGCCAAGCGGGACAGGGAAACACCGGGGAGCTGTTTTTT
CASSQAGQGNTGELFF
>NA|TRBJ1-3|TRBV18|NA
TGTGCCAGCTCACCGTCGCTGGCCGCCTCTGGAAACACCATATATTTT
CASSPSLAASGNTIYF
>NA|TRBJ2-5|TRBV7-9|NA
TGTGCCAGCAGTTATATGGCAGGGCCAGAGACCCAGTACTTC
CASSYMAGPETQYF
>NA|TRBJ2-5|TRBV25-1|NA
TGTGCCAGCAGCCCGGCAGGGGGGCGGGAGACCCAGTACTTC
CASSPAGGRETQYF
>NA|TRBJ2-1|TRBV2|NA
TGTGCCAGCAGTGAATATGTCGGGGATGAGCAGTTCTTC
CASSEYVGDEQFF
>few|TRBJ1-1|TRBV5-1|NA
TGCGCCAGCAGCTCACGGACAGCGAACACTGAAGCTTTCTTT
CASSSRTANTEAFF
>few|TRBJ1-5|TRBV5-5|NA
TGTGCCAGCAGCTCCATTCCAGGGAAAGGGGGTAATCAGCCCCAGCATTTT
CASSSIPGKGGNQPQHF
>once|TRBJ1-5|TRBV19|NA
TGTGCCAGTAGTTACAGGAACAATCAGCCCCAGCATTTT
CASSYRNNQPQHF
>few|TRBJ1-4|TRBV18|NA
TGTGCCAGCTCACCACCAGCGGGGGGCAGGGAAAAACTGTTTTTT
CASSPPAGGREKLFF
>NA|TRBJ2-3|TRBV30|NA
TGTGCCTGGAGACTGCAGGCAGATACGCAGTATTTT
CAWRLQADTQYF
>NA|TRBJ1-2|TRBV7-2|NA
TGTGCCAGCAGCATACAACCCAACTATGGCTACACCTTC
CASSIQPNYGYTF
>NA|TRBJ2-7|TRBV6-5|NA
TGTGCCAGCAAAAGGCCGGGGGTCTACGAGCAGTACTTC
CASKRPGVYEQYF
>NA|TRBJ1-5|TRBV18|NA
TGTGCCAGCTCAACTCAGGGTTTCAATCAGCCCCAGCATTTT
CASSTQGFNQPQHF
>NA|TRBJ2-3|TRBV2|TRBD2
TGTGCCAGCAGGGAAACCGGGGGGACCTTCCCAGATACGCAGTATTTT
CASRETGGTFPDTQYF
>NA|TRBJ2-1|TRBV2|TRBD2
TGTGCCAGCAGTGATCGTCGGAGCGGGGGCCTAATAGAGCAGTTCTTC
CASSDRRSGGLIEQFF
>once|TRBJ1-1|TRBV29-1|TRBD1
TGCAGCTCTAGACAGGGCCGAAACACTGAAGCTTTCTTT
CSSRQGRNTEAFF
>NA|TRBJ2-6|TRBV5-6|NA
TGTGCCAGCAGCTCCAATACAGGGAGTACCGGGGCCAACGTCCTGACTTTC
CASSSNTGSTGANVLTF
>NA|TRBJ2-1|TRBV2|TRBD1
TGTGCCAGCAGTGAAGCGCGACAGGGGGTAGGCTACAATGAGCAGTTCTTC
CASSEARQGVGYNEQFF
>NA|TRBJ1-2|TRBV6-1|TRBD1
TGTGCCAGCAGTGGCCTACAGGGGCGAAATGGCTACACCTTC
CASSGLQGRNGYTF
>NA|TRBJ2-7|TRBV5-1|TRBD1
TGCGCCAGCAGCTTGAACGGACAGGGTATGGGCGAGCAGTACTTC
CASSLNGQGMGEQYF
>once|TRBJ2-3|TRBV11-2|TRBD1
TGTGCCAGTACAGTTGGCCTAGACAGGGCCACAGATACGCAGTATTTT
CASTVGLDRATDTQYF
>NA|TRBJ1-2|TRBV5-1|TRBD1
TGCGCCAGCAGCAGGGACAGGACGCAGGGTGGCTACACCTTC
CASSRDRTQGGYTF
>NA|TRBJ2-1|TRBV11-3|NA
TGTGCCAGCAGCGCCGGGAGCTACAATGAGCAGTTCTTC
CASSAGSYNEQFF
>NA|TRBJ2-2|TRBV6-1|TRBD2
TGTGCCAGCAGGGCGGGGGGGACCTACACCGGGGAGCTGTTTTTT
CASRAGGTYTGELFF
>NA|TRBJ1-1|TRBV5-6|NA
TGTGCCAGCAGCTTCCAGGGAGGAAGGGCTTTCTTT
CASSFQGGRAFF
>NA|TRBJ1-2|TRBV10-3|NA
TGTGCCATCACGGGGGGAAGCTATGGCTACACCTTC
CAITGGSYGYTF
>few|TRBJ1-1|TRBV9|NA
TGTGCCAGCAGCGTCGTCGGGGGGCCGAGTACTGAAGCTTTCTTT
CASSVVGGPSTEAFF
>NA|TRBJ1-5|TRBV27|NA
TGTGCCAGCAGTTCCTCCCAGGGTCTCAATCAGCCCCAGCATTTT
CASSSSQGLNQPQHF
>NA|TRBJ1-5|TRBV18|NA
TGTGCCAGCTCACTTCAGGGTGGCAATCAGCCCCAGCATTTT
CASSLQGGNQPQHF
>few|TRBJ2-7|TRBV10-3|TRBD2
TGTGCCAGCAGTGAAGCGGGGGCCGTAGACTACGAGCAGTACTTC
CASSEAGAVDYEQYF
>NA|TRBJ2-2|TRBV5-1|TRBD1
TGCGCCAGCAGCTTGGGGGGACAGGGGAACACCGGGGAGCTGTTTTTT
CASSLGGQGNTGELFF
>NA|TRBJ1-2|TRBV18|NA
TGTGCCAGCTCCCGGGGCCCCTCCGGGGGAGGCTACACCTTC
CASSRGPSGGGYTF
>NA|TRBJ2-6|TRBV7-2|NA
TGTGCCAGCAGCTTAAAGTTCGGGGGGGCCAACGTCCTGACTTTC
CASSLKFGGANVLTF
>NA|TRBJ2-1|TRBV19|TRBD1
TGTGCCAGTAGTATAGCCACAGGGGGGCTCAATGAGCAGTTCTTC
CASSIATGGLNEQFF
>NA|TRBJ1-1|TRBV7-9|NA
TGTGCCAGCAGCCCGGGGGCGGGGGGAGCTTTCTTT
CASSPGAGGAFF
>NA|TRBJ2-5|TRBV2|NA
TGTGCCAGCCGCGTGAAGAGGGAGACCCAGTACTTC
CASRVKRETQYF
>NA|TRBJ1-2|TRBV15|NA
TGTGCCACCAGCAGGTCACGACAGGCTAATGGCTACACCTTC
CATSRSRQANGYTF
>NA|TRBJ2-3|TRBV11-3|TRBD2
TGTGCCAGCAGCTTAGATCGAGGAGAAGCGGGGGGGTCAGATACGCAGTATTTT
CASSLDRGEAGGSDTQYF
>once|TRBJ1-2|TRBV20-1|TRBD1
TGCAGTGCCCAGGGGGCGCTGGGCTACACCTTC
CSAQGALGYTF
>many|TRBJ2-3|TRBV7-2|TRBD1
TGTGCCAGCAGCGGACAGGGGGCTGGTACGCAGTATTTT
CASSGQGAGTQYF
>NA|TRBJ1-1|TRBV6-6|NA
TGTGCCAGCACTATAACAGGAGTCTCTCACACTGAAGCTTTCTTT
CASTITGVSHTEAFF
>few|TRBJ2-3|TRBV28|NA
TGTGCCAGCAGTTTACGGGATCTTGGGCAGTATTTT
CASSLRDLGQYF
>NA|TRBJ1-4|TRBV4-2|TRBD1
TGTGCCAGCAGCCGTGTGGTACAGGGGGCGGCCTCTAATGAAAAACTGTTTTTT
CASSRVVQGAASNEKLFF
>NA|TRBJ2-7|TRBV7-2|TRBD1
TGTGCCAGCAGCCCTATAGGACAGGCGGCCCAAGACGAGCAGTACTTC
CASSPIGQAAQDEQYF
>few|TRBJ2-3|TRBV5-1|TRBD1
TGCGCCAGCAAATTGACAGGGGCGGCAGATACGCAGTATTTT
CASKLTGAADTQYF
>NA|TRBJ2-7|TRBV5-4|TRBD1
TGTGCCAGCAGCCCCGGACAGGGCCTACGGGGACAGTACTTC
CASSPGQGLRGQYF
>NA|TRBJ2-7|TRBV4-1|TRBD1
TGCGCCAGCAGCCAAATGGGACAGGGCTCCTACGAGCAGTACTTC
CASSQMGQGSYEQYF
>NA|TRBJ1-1|TRBV10-3|TRBD1
TGTGCCATCCGGTCCAGGGGGGAGATCGAAGCTTTCTTT
CAIRSRGEIEAFF
>once|TRBJ1-2|TRBV7-9|TRBD1
TGTGCCAGCAGCTTAGCCTATCAAGACAGGGCGGATGGCTACACCTTC
CASSLAYQDRADGYTF
>NA|TRBJ2-7|TRBV18|TRBD1
TGTGCCAGCTCACCAGACAGGGCATCCTACGAGCAGTACTTC
CASSPDRASYEQYF
>NA|TRBJ2-3|TRBV6-6|NA
TGTGCCAGCAGTTTGGGACTGAGCACAGATACGCAGTATTTT
CASSLGLSTDTQYF
>NA|TRBJ1-5|TRBV2|NA
TGTGCTAGCAGCGCCCAATCAGGTGGCAATCAGCCCCAGCATTTT
CASSAQSGGNQPQHF
>few|TRBJ1-1|TRBV20-1|NA
TGCAGTGGGGCAGGGCACACTGAAGCTTTCTTT
CSGAGHTEAFF
>NA|TRBJ2-1|TRBV30|NA
TGTGCCTGGAGTAGTGGGGCCTACTCCTACAATGAGCAGTTCTTC
CAWSSGAYSYNEQFF
>few|TRBJ2-7|TRBV5-1|TRBD2
TGCGCCAGCAGCTTGTGGTCGGGGGGTGGATCCTACGAGCAGTACTTC
CASSLWSGGGSYEQYF